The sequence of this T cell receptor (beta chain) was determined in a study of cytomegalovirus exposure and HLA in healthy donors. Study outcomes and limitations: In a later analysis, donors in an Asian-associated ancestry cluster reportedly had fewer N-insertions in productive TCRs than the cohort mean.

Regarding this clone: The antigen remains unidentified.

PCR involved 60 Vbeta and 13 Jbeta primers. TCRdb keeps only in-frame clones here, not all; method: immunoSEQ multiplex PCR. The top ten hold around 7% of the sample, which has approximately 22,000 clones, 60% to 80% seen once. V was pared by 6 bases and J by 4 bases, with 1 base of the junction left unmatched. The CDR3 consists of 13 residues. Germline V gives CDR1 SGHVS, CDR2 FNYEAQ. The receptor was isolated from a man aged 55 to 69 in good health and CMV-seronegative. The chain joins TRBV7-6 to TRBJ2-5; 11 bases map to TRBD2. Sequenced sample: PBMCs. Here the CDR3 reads CASRLAGVETQYF. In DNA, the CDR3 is TGTGCCAGCAGACTAGCGGGAGTAGAGACCCAGTACTTC.